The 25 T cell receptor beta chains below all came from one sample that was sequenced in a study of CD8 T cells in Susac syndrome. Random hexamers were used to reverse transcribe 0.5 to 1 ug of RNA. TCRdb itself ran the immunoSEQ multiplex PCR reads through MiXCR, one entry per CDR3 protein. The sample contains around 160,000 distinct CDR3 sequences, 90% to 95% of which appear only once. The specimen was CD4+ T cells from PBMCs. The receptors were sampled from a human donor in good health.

CDR3: CASSVIQGLDEQFF. CDR3 in DNA: TGTGCCAGCAGCGTAATACAGGGTTTGGATGAGCAGTTCTTC. The V call is TRBV9, the J call TRBJ2-1, with D possibly being TRBD1 (6 bases). The V gene's germline CDR1 is SGDLS and CDR2 YYNGEE. The V end was cut by 1 base, the J end by 8 bases, with 13 bases between. The CDR3 has 14 amino acids.

The CDR3 coding sequence is TGCAGCGCTTTACAGGGGGCCGAGACCCAGTACTTC. Translating gives CSALQGAETQYF. The chain employs TRBV29-1 and TRBJ2-5; 9 bases are shared with TRBD1. Germline CDR1 reads SQVTM; CDR2 reads ANQGSEA. With V trimmed by 7 bases and J by 5 bases, 5 bases remained unmatched. The CDR3 loop spans 12 amino acids.

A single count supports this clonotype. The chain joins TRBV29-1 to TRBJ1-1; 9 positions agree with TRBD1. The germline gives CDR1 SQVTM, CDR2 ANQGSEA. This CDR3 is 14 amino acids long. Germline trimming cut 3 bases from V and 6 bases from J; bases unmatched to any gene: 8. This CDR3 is CSVDGGTGLPEAFF. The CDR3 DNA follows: TGCAGCGTTGATGGCGGGACAGGGCTCCCTGAAGCTTTCTTT.

CDR3 DNA sequence: TGTGCCAGCAGCGTACAAGGGGGTACTAACTATGGCTACACCTTC. Encoded protein: CASSVQGGTNYGYTF. The chain combines TRBV9 with TRBJ1-2; weak D call: TRBD1 (6 bases). The CDR3 has 15 residues. The V gene lost 1 base and the J gene lost 0 bases, with 10 bases spanning the gap. In germline, CDR1 is SGDLS, CDR2 YYNGEE.

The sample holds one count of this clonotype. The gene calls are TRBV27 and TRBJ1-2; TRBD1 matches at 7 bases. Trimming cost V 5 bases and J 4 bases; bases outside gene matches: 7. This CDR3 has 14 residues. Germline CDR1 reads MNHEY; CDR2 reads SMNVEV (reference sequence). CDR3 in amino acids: CASSRTGSSYGYTF. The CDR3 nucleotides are TGTGCCAGCAGTCGGACAGGCTCTTCCTATGGCTACACCTTC.

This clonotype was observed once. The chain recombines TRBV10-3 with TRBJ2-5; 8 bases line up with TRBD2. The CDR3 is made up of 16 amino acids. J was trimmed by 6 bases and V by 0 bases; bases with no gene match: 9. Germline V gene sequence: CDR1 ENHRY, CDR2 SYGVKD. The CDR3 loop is CAISESASGPQKTQYF. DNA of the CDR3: TGTGCCATCAGTGAGTCGGCTAGCGGGCCTCAGAAGACCCAGTACTTC.

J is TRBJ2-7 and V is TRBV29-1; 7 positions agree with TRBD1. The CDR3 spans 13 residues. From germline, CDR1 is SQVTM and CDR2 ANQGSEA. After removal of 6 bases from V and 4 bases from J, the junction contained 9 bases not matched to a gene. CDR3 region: CSVGGTVVYEQYF. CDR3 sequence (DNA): TGCAGCGTCGGTGGGACAGTAGTGTACGAGCAGTACTTC.

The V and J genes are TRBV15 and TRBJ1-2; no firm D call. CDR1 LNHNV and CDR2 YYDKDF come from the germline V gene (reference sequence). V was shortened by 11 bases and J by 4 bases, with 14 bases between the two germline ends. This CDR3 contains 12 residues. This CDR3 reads CASSFEGYGYTF. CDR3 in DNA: TGTGCCTCATCCTTTGAGGGCTATGGCTACACCTTC. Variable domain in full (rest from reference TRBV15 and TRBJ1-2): DAMVIQNPRYQVTQFGKPVTLSCSQTLNHNVMYWYQQKSSQAPKLLFHYYDKDFNNEADTPDNFQSRRPNTSFCFLDIRSPGLGDTAMYLCASSFEGYGYTFGSGTRLTVV.

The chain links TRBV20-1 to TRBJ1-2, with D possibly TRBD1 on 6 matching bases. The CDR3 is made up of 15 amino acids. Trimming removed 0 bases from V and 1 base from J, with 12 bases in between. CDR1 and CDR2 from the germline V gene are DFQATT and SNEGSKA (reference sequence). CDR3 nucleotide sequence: TGCAGTGCTAGAGAAGACGGACAGAGTAACTATGGCTACACCTTC. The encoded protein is CSAREDGQSNYGYTF.

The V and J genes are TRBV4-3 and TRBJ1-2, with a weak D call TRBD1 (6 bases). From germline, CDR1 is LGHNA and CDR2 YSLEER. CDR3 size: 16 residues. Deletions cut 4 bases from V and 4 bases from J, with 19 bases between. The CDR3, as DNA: TGCGCCAGCAGCCCCCAGGCCAGGGGCGCAGTCTATGGCTACACCTTC. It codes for CASSPQARGAVYGYTF.

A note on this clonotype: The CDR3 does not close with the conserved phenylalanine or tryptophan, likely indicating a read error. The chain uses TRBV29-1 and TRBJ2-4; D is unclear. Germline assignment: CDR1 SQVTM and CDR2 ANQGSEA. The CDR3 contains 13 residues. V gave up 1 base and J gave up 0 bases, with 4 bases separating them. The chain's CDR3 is CSVEGLAKNIQYC. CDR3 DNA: TGCAGCGTTGAAGGTCTAGCCAAAAACATTCAGTACTGC.

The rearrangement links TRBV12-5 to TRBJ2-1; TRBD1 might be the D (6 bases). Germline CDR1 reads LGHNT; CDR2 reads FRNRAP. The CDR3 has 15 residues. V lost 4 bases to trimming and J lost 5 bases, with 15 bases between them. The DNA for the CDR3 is TGTGCTAGTGGTTCGGGACGTACAGGGAACAATGAGCAGTTCTTC. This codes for CASGSGRTGNNEQFF. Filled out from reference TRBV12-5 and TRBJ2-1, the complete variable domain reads DARVTQTPRHKVTEMGQEVTMRCQPILGHNTVFWYRQTMMQGLELLAYFRNRAPLDDSGMPKDRFSAEMPDATLATLKIQPSEPRDSAVYFCASGSGRTGNNEQFFGPGTRLTVL.

The CDR3 nucleotides are TGTGCCAGCAGCTTAAGCGGGGGGCTCGAGCAGTTCTTC. Its translation is CASSLSGGLEQFF. The chain carries TRBV7-2 and TRBJ2-1; TRBD2 matches 9 bases. The CDR3 loop spans 13 amino acids. CDR1 and CDR2 (germline): SGHTA, FQGNSA. V dropped 2 bases and J dropped 10; count of bases not matched to a gene: 3.

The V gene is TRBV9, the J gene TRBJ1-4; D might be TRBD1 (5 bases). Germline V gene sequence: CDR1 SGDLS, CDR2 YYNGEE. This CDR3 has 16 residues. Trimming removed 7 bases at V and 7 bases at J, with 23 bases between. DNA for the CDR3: TGTGCCAGCTCTATCGGGAACAGGATCTCTGCTGAAAAACTGTTTTTT. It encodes CASSIGNRISAEKLFF.

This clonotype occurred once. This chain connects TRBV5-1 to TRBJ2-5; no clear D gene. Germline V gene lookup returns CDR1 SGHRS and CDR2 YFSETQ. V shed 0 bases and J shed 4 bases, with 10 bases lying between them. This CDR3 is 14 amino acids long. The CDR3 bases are TGCGCCAGCAGCTTGGCGGGTTCCGTAGAGACCCAGTACTTC. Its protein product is CASSLAGSVETQYF.

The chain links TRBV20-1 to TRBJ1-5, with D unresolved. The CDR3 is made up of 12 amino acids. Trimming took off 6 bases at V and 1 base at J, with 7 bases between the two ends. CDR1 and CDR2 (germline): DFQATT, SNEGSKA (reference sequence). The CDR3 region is CSATRSNQPQHF. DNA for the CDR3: TGCAGTGCCACTAGGAGCAATCAGCCCCAGCATTTT.

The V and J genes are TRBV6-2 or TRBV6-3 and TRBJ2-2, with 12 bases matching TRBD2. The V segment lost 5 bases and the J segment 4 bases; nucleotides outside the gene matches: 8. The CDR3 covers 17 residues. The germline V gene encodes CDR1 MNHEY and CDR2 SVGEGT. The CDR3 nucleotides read TGTGCCAGCAGTACTTGGACTAGCGGGGACCTCACCGGGGAGCTGTTTTTT. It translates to CASSTWTSGDLTGELFF.

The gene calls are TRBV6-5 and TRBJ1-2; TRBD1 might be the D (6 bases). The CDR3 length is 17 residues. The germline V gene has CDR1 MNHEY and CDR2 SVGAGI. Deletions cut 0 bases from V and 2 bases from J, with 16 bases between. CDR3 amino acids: CASSYSPFGGANYGYTF. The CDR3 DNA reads TGTGCCAGCAGTTACTCTCCCTTCGGGGGGGCAAACTATGGCTACACCTTC.

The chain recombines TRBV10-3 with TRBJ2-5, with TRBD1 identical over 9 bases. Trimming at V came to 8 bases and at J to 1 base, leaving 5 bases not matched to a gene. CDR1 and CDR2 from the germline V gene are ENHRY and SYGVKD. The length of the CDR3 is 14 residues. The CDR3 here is CAIQQGAGQETQYF. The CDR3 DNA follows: TGTGCCATCCAACAGGGGGCAGGCCAAGAGACCCAGTACTTC.

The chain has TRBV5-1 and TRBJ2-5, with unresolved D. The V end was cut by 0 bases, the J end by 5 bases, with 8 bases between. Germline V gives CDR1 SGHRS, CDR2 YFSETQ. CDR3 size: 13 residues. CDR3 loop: CASSLDPTETQYF. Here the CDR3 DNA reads TGCGCCAGCAGCTTGGACCCAACGGAGACCCAGTACTTC.

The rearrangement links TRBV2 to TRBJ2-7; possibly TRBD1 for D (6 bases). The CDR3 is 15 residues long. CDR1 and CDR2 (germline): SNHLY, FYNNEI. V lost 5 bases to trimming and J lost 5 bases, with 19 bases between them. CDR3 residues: CASSPTTGKVHEQYF. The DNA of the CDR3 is TGTGCCAGCAGTCCCACCACAGGGAAAGTACACGAGCAGTACTTC. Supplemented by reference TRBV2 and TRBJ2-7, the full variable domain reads EPEVTQTPSHQVTQMGQEVILRCVPISNHLYFYWYRQILGQKVEFLVSFYNNEISEKSEIFDDQFSVERPDGSNFTLKIRSTKLEDSAMYFCASSPTTGKVHEQYFGPGTRLTVT.

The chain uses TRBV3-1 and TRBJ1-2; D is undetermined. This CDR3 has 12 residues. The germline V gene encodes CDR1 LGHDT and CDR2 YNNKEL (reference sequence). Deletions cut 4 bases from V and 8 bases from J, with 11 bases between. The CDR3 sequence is CASSLYSRGYTF. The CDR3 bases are TGTGCCAGCAGCCTATATTCGAGGGGCTACACCTTC.

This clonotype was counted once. CDR3 loop: CASYRQGGGNEQFF. The CDR3 DNA is TGTGCCAGCTACCGACAGGGGGGGGGCAATGAGCAGTTCTTC. The rearrangement joins TRBV12-3 or TRBV12-4 to TRBJ2-1, with 9 bases that match TRBD1. The V and J ends lost 8 bases and 6 bases, in that order; junction bases with no gene match: 8. This CDR3 has 14 amino acids.

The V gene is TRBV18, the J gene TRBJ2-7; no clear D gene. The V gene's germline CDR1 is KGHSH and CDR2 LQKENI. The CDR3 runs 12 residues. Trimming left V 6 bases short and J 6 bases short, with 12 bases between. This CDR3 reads CASSPQALEQYF. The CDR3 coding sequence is TGTGCCAGCTCGCCCCAGGCTCTCGAGCAGTACTTC.

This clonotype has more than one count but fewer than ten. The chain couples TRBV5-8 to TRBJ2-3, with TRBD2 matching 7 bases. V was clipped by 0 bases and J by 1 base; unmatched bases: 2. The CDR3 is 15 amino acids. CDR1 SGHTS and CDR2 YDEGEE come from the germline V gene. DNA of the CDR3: TGTGCCAGCAGCTTGGTTGGGGGGGGCACAGATACGCAGTATTTT. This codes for CASSLVGGGTDTQYF.